This T cell receptor (beta chain) was found in a study of blood T cell repertoires in COVID-19. The wider study: The study drew acute and convalescent COVID-19 samples from the United States, Italy and Spain. PBMCs, B-cell-depleted T cells, or T cells were the source of the cDNA or gDNA that made up the material.

This CDR3 is 15 amino acids long. Germline CDR1 MNHNS, CDR2 SASEGT. V was pared by 1 base and J by 0 bases, with 8 bases between. Generated by immunoSEQ multiplex PCR, the TCRdb table keeps only in-frame clones and is missing some. The data hold about 55,000 clones, with 90% observed a single time. The clonotype was recovered from a human donor with active COVID-19. The donor label of this sample is uncertain. The chain carries TRBV6-1 and TRBJ2-3, with D unresolved. Sequenced input: peripheral blood. CDR3 nucleotide sequence: TGTGCCAGCAGTGAAGGAGCACTTAGCACAGATACGCAGTATTTT. Translated, it gives CASSEGALSTDTQYF.